Following are 9 T cell receptor beta chains from one sample sequenced in a study of OX40 agonist ivuxolimab in advanced cancers. Using immunoSEQ multiplex PCR, the repertoire was profiled, and TCRdb retains in-frame clones only, with some absent. In the table there are some 11,000 clones, about three quarters of which are singletons. Sequences were derived from CD4+ or CD8+ T cells sorted from blood, sampled in a trial of the OX40 agonist ivuxolimab. The receptors were gathered from an adult with an advanced solid tumor such as melanoma, head and neck, liver or kidney cancer.

The CDR3, as DNA: TGTGCCAGCGGGCTAAGCGGGGCAAACAATGAGCAGTTCTTC. Its protein is CASGLSGANNEQFF. The chain carries TRBV6-5 and TRBJ2-1, with 7 bases that match TRBD2. The CDR3 spans 14 residues. Germline V CDR1 and CDR2: MNHEY, SVGAGI. J lost 5 bases, V lost 8 bases, and 9 bases had no gene match.

This clone has only a few counts. V is TRBV6-5 and J is TRBJ2-7; tentatively, D is TRBD1 (5 bases). V was trimmed by 5 bases and J by 4 bases, leaving 18 bases between them. The germline V gene has CDR1 MNHEY and CDR2 SVGAGI. This CDR3 contains 15 residues. CDR3 DNA: TGTGCCAGCAGTGTCGCCCCGCAGGGAAGGTACGAGCAGTACTTC. It yields the protein CASSVAPQGRYEQYF.

V is TRBV2 and J is TRBJ1-1, with a weak D call TRBD1 (5 bases). The CDR3 contains 13 residues. V gave up 10 bases and J gave up 1 base, with 13 bases separating them. Germline CDR1 SNHLY, CDR2 FYNNEI. CDR3 sequence (DNA): TGTGCCAACGACGACGGACAGAACACTGAAGCTTTCTTT. Amino acid sequence: CANDDGQNTEAFF.

The J gene is TRBJ2-5, the V gene TRBV30; TRBD2 aligns across 9 bases. From germline, CDR1 is GTSNPN and CDR2 SVGIG (reference sequence). There are 15 residues in the CDR3. J gave up 2 bases and V 0 bases, and 4 bases lay outside the gene matches. In DNA form, the CDR3 reads TGTGCCTGGAGTGTGGGAGCGGGGGGTCAAGAGACCCAGTACTTC. This encodes CAWSVGAGGQETQYF.

This clone was observed a few times. V usage is TRBV5-6 and J usage is TRBJ1-2; D gene ambiguous. The germline CDR1 and CDR2 sequences are SGHDT and YYEEEE. This CDR3 region has 11 residues. The V gene lost 2 bases and the J gene lost 6 bases, with 5 bases spanning the gap. The CDR3 nucleotides are TGTGCCAGCAGCTTTTCGAATGGCTACACCTTC. The encoded protein is CASSFSNGYTF.

The CDR3 here is CASSSDTGELFF. The CDR3 DNA reads as TGTGCCAGCAGCTCCGACACCGGGGAGCTGTTTTTT. The chain carries TRBV5-5 and TRBJ2-2; D remains unclear. Per the germline V gene, CDR1 is SGHKS and CDR2 is YYEKEE (reference sequence). CDR3 length: 12 amino acids. V was clipped by 3 bases and J by 3 bases, with 3 bases between them.

The chain combines TRBV5-5 with TRBJ2-7; 9 bases align to TRBD2. Germline CDR1 and CDR2: SGHKS and YYEKEE (reference sequence). The CDR3 has 16 amino acids. J was trimmed by 0 bases and V by 4 bases; bases with no gene match: 8. The CDR3 coding sequence is TGTGCCAGCAGCGGACCGGTTAGCGGGAGCTCCTACGAGCAGTACTTC. It encodes CASSGPVSGSSYEQYF.

This rearrangement joins TRBV10-3 to TRBJ2-2, with 9 bases that match TRBD2. The CDR3 sequence is 16 residues long. The V gene end was trimmed by 4 bases and the J gene end by 2 bases; junction bases not matched to a gene: 5. Per the germline V gene, CDR1 is ENHRY and CDR2 is SYGVKD. CDR3 sequence (DNA): TGTGCCATCAGTGGGTCTAGCGGGGAAAACACCGGGGAGCTGTTTTTT. This encodes CAISGSSGENTGELFF.

The gene calls are TRBV13 and TRBJ2-7; D perhaps matches TRBD2 (5 bases). Germline V CDR1 and CDR2: PRHDT, FYEKMQ (reference sequence). V lost 1 base and J lost 1, with 11 bases in between. The CDR3 extends over 15 amino acids. Written as DNA, the CDR3 is TGTGCCAGCAGCTTAGTTCCAGCGGAGTCCTACGAGCAGTACTTC. The encoded protein is CASSLVPAESYEQYF.